A selection of T cell receptor beta chains follows, all from one sample in a study of T cell responses to AZD1222 COVID-19 vaccine. The method was immunoSEQ multiplex PCR; TCRdb's version includes in-frame clones alone and lacks a portion of them. The sample holds some 88,000 clones, 90% seen once. Source: peripheral blood, taken 28 days after the second AZD1222 dose. Receptors originate from an adult who received the AZD1222 COVID-19 vaccine. The CDR3 runs from the conserved cysteine through the conserved F or W. The D gene is left open where the match is weak. Not every row has a clone size; where given, it reads once, few, many or a size class.

v_call,clone_size,d_call,j_call,cdr3_nt,cdr3_aa
TRBV19,.,.,TRBJ1-5,TGTGCCAGTAGTATAGACGGGGGAGGAGGTCAGCCCCAGCATTTT,CASSIDGGGGQPQHF
TRBV19,.,TRBD2,TRBJ2-1,TGTGCCAGTGGGAGGAGCGGGGGTTCCTACAATGAGCAGTTCTTC,CASGRSGGSYNEQFF
TRBV27,.,.,TRBJ1-5,TGTGCCAGCAGTTTAACGGGGGGATCGCCCCAGCATTTT,CASSLTGGSPQHF
TRBV27,.,TRBD1,TRBJ1-2,TGTGCCAGCAGAACAGGGGGCGAGGACTATGGCTACACCTTC,CASRTGGEDYGYTF
TRBV3-1/TRBV3-2,.,.,TRBJ2-5,TGTGCCAGCAGCCAAGTACAGGTTCAAGAGACCCAGTACTTC,CASSQVQVQETQYF
TRBV6-2/TRBV6-3,.,.,TRBJ2-7,TGTGCCAGCAGTTATCGACAGATACTCAACGAGCAGTACTTC,CASSYRQILNEQYF
TRBV6-5,.,TRBD2,TRBJ2-3,TGTGCCAGCAGTTCTCCTAGCGGGGGGCCCCCCAATACGCAGTATTTT,CASSSPSGGPPNTQYF
TRBV7-2,.,.,TRBJ1-1,TGTGCCAGCAGCTTAGGGCAAGCGGGGACGGGCACTGAAGCTTTCTTT,CASSLGQAGTGTEAFF
TRBV10-2,.,.,TRBJ2-7,TGCGCCAGCAGTGACTCCGGACAACTCTCCTACGAGCAGTACTTC,CASSDSGQLSYEQYF
TRBV30,once,.,TRBJ1-1,TGTGCCTGGAGTTGGAGGACTGAAGCTTTCTTT,CAWSWRTEAFF
TRBV7-2,.,.,TRBJ2-5,TGTGCCAGCAGATCTTTGGGGGGGGGCACTCCCCCTTTCCAAGAGACCCAGTACTTC,CASRSLGGGTPPFQETQYF
TRBV6-2/TRBV6-3,.,.,TRBJ1-2,TGTGCCAGCAGTTACGGCCGGAACTATGGCTACACCTTC,CASSYGRNYGYTF
TRBV6-5,once,TRBD1,TRBJ2-7,TGTGCCAGTCCGAGACCGGGACAGGGTCCCTACGAGCAGTACTTC,CASPRPGQGPYEQYF
TRBV2,.,.,TRBJ1-5,TGTGCCAGCAAAGATCCGAACACACATCAGCCCCAGCATTTT,CASKDPNTHQPQHF
TRBV6-5,.,TRBD1,TRBJ1-1,TGTGCCAGCAGACTACAGGGGCTGAACACTGAAGCTTTCTTT,CASRLQGLNTEAFF
TRBV6-5,.,.,TRBJ2-4,TGTGCCAGCGAGGGACAACTAGCCAAAAACATTCAGTACTTC,CASEGQLAKNIQYF
TRBV4-3,.,TRBD1,TRBJ2-7,TGCGCCAGCAGCCAAGATCAGAGACAGGGGGGTTACGAGCAGTACTTC,CASSQDQRQGGYEQYF
TRBV3-1/TRBV3-2,.,.,TRBJ1-3,TGTGCCAGCAGCCGACAGGTTACTTCTGGAAACACCATATATTTT,CASSRQVTSGNTIYF
TRBV7-3,.,TRBD2,TRBJ2-7,TGTGCCAGCAGCTTAGGCGCTAGCGGGGCCTACGAGCAGTACTTC,CASSLGASGAYEQYF
TRBV19,.,.,TRBJ1-5,TGTGCCAGTAGTATACCGGGAGGTCGGCAGCCCCAGCATTTT,CASSIPGGRQPQHF
TRBV7-7,.,TRBD2,TRBJ2-1,TGTGCTAGCAGCTTGGGGGCGGGGGGCATCCCATCCTACAATGAGCAGTTCTTC,CASSLGAGGIPSYNEQFF
TRBV10-2,.,TRBD1,TRBJ2-5,TGCGCCAGCAGTGGGACAGGGGAGGGAGAGACCCAGTACTTC,CASSGTGEGETQYF
TRBV11-2,.,.,TRBJ1-2,TGTGCCAGCAGCTTACTCAGGCTTAGCGATGGCTACACCTTC,CASSLLRLSDGYTF
TRBV4-2,.,.,TRBJ1-1,TGTGCCAGCAGCCAAGAGCCGGGAATGAACACTGAAGCTTTCTTT,CASSQEPGMNTEAFF
TRBV10-3,.,.,TRBJ2-7,TGTGCCATCAGTTTGACCTCCTACGAGCAGTACTTC,CAISLTSYEQYF
TRBV10-3,.,.,TRBJ1-1,TGTGCCACGTTGGACCGGATGAACACTGAAGCTTTCTTT,CATLDRMNTEAFF
TRBV20-1,.,.,TRBJ1-5,TGCAGTGCTAGTCAGGATAGCAATCAGCCCCAGCATTTT,CSASQDSNQPQHF
TRBV7-9,few,TRBD1,TRBJ1-2,TGTGCCAGCAGCTTACCTGGGACAGGGACTATCTATGGCTACACCTTC,CASSLPGTGTIYGYTF
TRBV10-2,.,TRBD2,TRBJ2-3,TGCGCCAGCAGTGAGAGGCGGGGGGGTGAGGATACGCAGTATTTT,CASSERRGGEDTQYF
TRBV10-3,.,TRBD2,TRBJ2-1,TGTGCCATTGGGGCGGGACTAGCTTCCTACAATGAGCAGTTCTTC,CAIGAGLASYNEQFF
TRBV4-3,few,.,TRBJ2-3,TGCGCCAGCAGCCAAGGAGGTGTTAGCACAGATACGCAGTATTTT,CASSQGGVSTDTQYF
TRBV19,.,.,TRBJ2-1,TGTGCCAGTAGTATACTCGGCAGGGGTAGCAATGAGCAGTTCTTC,CASSILGRGSNEQFF
TRBV6-1,once,.,TRBJ1-2,TGTGCCAGCAGTGAAGGGGGGGTTAACTATGGCTACACCTTC,CASSEGGVNYGYTF
TRBV28,.,.,TRBJ1-4,TGTGCCAGCAGTTTCCGCCGAGGGGACAAGGACGAAAAACTGTTTTTT,CASSFRRGDKDEKLFF
TRBV7-9,.,TRBD1,TRBJ1-1,TGTGCCAGCAGCTTAACCGGGACAGGGTTAGGGTTCACTGAAGCTTTCTTT,CASSLTGTGLGFTEAFF
TRBV9,.,TRBD1,TRBJ1-1,TGTGCCAGCAGCCAGACAGGGACTGAAGCTTTCTTT,CASSQTGTEAFF
TRBV6-2/TRBV6-3,.,.,TRBJ2-2,TGTGCCAGCAGTTACTCCCGGGGCGGGGAGCTGTTTTTT,CASSYSRGGELFF
TRBV4-1,.,.,TRBJ2-2,TGCGCCAGCAGCTTCGATCCCTTGGTACAGAACACCGGGGAGCTGTTTTTT,CASSFDPLVQNTGELFF
TRBV4-1,.,TRBD1,TRBJ1-4,TGCGCCAGCAGCCAGAGACAGGGGGCAGGGGAAAAACTGTTTTTT,CASSQRQGAGEKLFF
TRBV4-2,.,TRBD1,TRBJ1-2,TGTGCCAGCAGCCAAGATTCAGGGGGGCGGCCTAACTATGGCTACACCTTC,CASSQDSGGRPNYGYTF
TRBV7-9,.,.,TRBJ2-1,TGTGCCAGCACCCCCCCCCAGATAGGCAGCTCCTACAATGAGCAGTTCTTC,CASTPPQIGSSYNEQFF
TRBV15,.,TRBD1,TRBJ2-7,TGTGCCACCAGCACCCGACAGGGGGGCCCCTACGAGCAGTACTTC,CATSTRQGGPYEQYF
TRBV6-2/TRBV6-3,.,.,TRBJ2-7,TGTGCCAGCAGTTTACGACTAGCCTACGAGCAGTACTTC,CASSLRLAYEQYF
TRBV15,.,.,TRBJ1-6,TGTGCCACCAGCAGAGATCAGGTGGGGGCAGCTCAGTCACCCCTCCACTTT,CATSRDQVGAAQSPLHF
TRBV5-1,few,.,TRBJ1-4,TGCGCCAGCAGCTTGGGACAGCGGGGAGAAAAACTGTTTTTT,CASSLGQRGEKLFF
TRBV5-1,.,.,TRBJ1-2,TGCGCCAGCAGCTCCACAGGGACCTATGGCTACACCTTC,CASSSTGTYGYTF
TRBV28,.,TRBD2,TRBJ2-1,TGTGCCAGCAGTTTATCATATGCGGGGGGCCTTGGGAATGAGCAGTTCTTC,CASSLSYAGGLGNEQFF
TRBV28,.,.,TRBJ1-6,TGTGCCAGCAGACTGGACGGGAATTCACCCCTCCACTTT,CASRLDGNSPLHF